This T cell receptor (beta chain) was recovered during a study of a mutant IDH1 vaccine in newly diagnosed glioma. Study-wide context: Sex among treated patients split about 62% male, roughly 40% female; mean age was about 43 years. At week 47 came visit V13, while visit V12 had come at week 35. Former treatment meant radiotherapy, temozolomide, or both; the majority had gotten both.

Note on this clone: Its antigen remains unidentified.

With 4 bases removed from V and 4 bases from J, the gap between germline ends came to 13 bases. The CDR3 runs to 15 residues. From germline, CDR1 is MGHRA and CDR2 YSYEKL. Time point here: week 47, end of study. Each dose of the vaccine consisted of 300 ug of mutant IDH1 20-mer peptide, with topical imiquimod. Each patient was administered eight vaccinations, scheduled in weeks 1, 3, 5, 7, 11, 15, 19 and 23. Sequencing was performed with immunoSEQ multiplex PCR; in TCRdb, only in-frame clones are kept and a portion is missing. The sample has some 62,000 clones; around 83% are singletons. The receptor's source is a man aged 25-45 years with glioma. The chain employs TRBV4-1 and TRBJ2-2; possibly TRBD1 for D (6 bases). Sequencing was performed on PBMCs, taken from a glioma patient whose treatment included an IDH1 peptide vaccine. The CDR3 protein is CASSRTGSGTGELFF. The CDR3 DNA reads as TGCGCCAGCAGCCGAACAGGGTCGGGCACCGGGGAGCTGTTTTTT.